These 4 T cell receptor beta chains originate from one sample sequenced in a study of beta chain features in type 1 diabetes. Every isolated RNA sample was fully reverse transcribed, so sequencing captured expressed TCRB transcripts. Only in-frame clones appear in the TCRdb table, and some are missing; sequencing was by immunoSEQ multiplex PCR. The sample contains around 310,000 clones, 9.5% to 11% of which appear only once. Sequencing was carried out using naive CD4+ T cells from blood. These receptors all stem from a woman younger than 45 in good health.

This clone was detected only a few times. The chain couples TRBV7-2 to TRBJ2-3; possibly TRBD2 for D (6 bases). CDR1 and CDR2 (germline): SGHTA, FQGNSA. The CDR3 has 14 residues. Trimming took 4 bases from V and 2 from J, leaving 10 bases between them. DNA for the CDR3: TGTGCCAGCAGCTCGAAGCGGGCCACAGATACGCAGTATTTT. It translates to CASSSKRATDTQYF.

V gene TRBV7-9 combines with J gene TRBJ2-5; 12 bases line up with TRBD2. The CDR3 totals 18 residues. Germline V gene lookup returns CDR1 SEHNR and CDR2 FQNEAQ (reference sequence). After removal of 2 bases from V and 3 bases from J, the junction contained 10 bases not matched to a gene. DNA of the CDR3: TGTGCCAGCAGCTTATTGGTTGTGGCTAGCGGGAGGGAAGAGACCCAGTACTTC. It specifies CASSLLVVASGREETQYF.

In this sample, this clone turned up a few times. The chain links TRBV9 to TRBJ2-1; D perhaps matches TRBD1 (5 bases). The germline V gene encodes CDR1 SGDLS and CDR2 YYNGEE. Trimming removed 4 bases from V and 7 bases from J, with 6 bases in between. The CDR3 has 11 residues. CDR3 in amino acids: CASSPGNEQFF. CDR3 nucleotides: TGTGCCAGCAGCCCAGGGAATGAGCAGTTCTTC.

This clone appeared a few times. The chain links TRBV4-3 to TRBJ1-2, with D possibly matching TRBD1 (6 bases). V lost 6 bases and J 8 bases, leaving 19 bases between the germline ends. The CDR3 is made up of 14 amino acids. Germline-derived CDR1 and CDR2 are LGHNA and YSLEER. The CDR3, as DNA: TGCGCCAGCAGTCGCGGCCAGACAGGCACCGGCTACACCTTC. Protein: CASSRGQTGTGYTF.